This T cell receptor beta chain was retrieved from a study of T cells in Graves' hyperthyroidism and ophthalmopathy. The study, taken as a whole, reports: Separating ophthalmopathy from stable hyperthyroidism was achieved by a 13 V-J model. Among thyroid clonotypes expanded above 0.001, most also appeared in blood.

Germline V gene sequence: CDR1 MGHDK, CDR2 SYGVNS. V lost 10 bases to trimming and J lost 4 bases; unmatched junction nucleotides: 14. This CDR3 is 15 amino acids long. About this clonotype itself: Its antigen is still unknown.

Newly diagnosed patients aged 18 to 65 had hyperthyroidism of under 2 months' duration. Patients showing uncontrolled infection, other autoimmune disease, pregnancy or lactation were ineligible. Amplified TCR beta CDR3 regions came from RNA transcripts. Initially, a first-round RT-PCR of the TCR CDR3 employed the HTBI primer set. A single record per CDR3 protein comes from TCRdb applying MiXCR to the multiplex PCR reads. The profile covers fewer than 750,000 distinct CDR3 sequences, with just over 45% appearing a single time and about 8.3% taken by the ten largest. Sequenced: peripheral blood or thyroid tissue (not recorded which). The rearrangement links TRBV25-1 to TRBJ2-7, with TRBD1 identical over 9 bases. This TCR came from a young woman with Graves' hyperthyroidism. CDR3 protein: CATASDLGQGYEQYF. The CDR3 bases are TGTGCCACCGCGTCAGACTTGGGACAGGGTTACGAGCAGTACTTC.